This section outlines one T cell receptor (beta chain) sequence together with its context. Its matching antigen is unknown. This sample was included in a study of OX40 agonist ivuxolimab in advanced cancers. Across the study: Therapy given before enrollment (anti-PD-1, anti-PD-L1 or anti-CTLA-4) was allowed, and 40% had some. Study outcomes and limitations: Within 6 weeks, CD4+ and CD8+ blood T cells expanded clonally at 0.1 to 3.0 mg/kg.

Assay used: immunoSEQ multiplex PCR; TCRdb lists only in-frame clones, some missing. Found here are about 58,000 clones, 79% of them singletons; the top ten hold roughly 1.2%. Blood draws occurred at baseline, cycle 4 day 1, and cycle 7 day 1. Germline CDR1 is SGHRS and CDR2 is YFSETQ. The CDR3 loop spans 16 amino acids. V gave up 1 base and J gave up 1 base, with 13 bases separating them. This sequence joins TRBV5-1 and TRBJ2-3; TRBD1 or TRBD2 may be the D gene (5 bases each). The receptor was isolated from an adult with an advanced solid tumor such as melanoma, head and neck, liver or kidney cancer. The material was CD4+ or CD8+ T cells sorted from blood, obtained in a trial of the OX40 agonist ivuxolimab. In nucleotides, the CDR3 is TGCGCCAGCAGCTTGTCCGGGACGGTCGGCACAGATACGCAGTATTTT. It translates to CASSLSGTVGTDTQYF.